The source of this T cell receptor (beta chain) is a study of blood T cell repertoires in COVID-19. Study context: T cells, B-cell-depleted T cells, or PBMCs provided the cDNA or gDNA that served as material.

Original processing methods: Nucleated cell number was recorded as an estimate derived from reference gene primer amplification. The protocol was immunoSEQ multiplex PCR, while the TCRdb copy is restricted to in-frame clones and leaves out a portion. D and trimming come from the DNA, and the V and J calls and clone size come from that table. Among about 140,000 clones listed, 80% to 85% were seen once. V shed 8 bases and J shed 10 bases, with 17 bases lying between them. In germline, CDR1 is MNHEY, CDR2 SVGAGI. The CDR3 is 13 residues long. The sequence was obtained from a woman aged 60 to 75 with acute or convalescent COVID-19. The rearrangement links TRBV6-5 to TRBJ1-4; D is perhaps TRBD1 (5 bases). Sequencing was done on a sample of peripheral blood. Written as DNA, the CDR3 is TGTGCCAGCTCAGCAACAGGCCTAGGAAAACTGTTTTTT. Protein product: CASSATGLGKLFF.